These 14 T cell receptor beta chains originate from one sample sequenced in a study of shared clonotypes between healthy human individuals. Assay: immunoSEQ multiplex PCR; the TCRdb copy retains only in-frame clones and omits some. This table has about 2.3 million clones, roughly 92% appearing once. Specimen: naive CD4+ T cells from PBMCs. The subset was: CD45RA+ positively selected. The receptors come from a man in his late teens or twenties in good health. Some clones in this sample may be carry-over from other donors' samples.

The gene calls are TRBV28 and TRBJ1-1; maybe TRBD1 (6 bases). The germline V gene encodes CDR1 MDHEN and CDR2 SYDVKM. The CDR3 loop spans 11 amino acids. Trimming took 7 bases from V and 11 from J, leaving 14 bases between them. The CDR3 spells CASMRGATAFF. DNA of the CDR3: TGTGCCAGCATGAGGGGGGCAACGGCTTTCTTT.

The V and J genes are TRBV15 and TRBJ2-7; the match to TRBD1 covers 7 bases. CDR1 is LNHNV and CDR2 is YYDKDF in the germline V gene (reference sequence). Germline trimming cut 0 bases from V and 5 bases from J; bases unmatched to any gene: 7. The CDR3 consists of 15 residues. CDR3 loop: CATSRERQGSNEQYF. The CDR3 nucleotides read TGTGCCACCAGCAGAGAAAGACAGGGTTCGAACGAGCAGTACTTC.

The chain uses TRBV15 and TRBJ2-1, with 12 nucleotides matching TRBD1. The ends lost 7 bases at V and 7 bases at J; junction bases unmatched: 8. Germline V gene lookup returns CDR1 LNHNV and CDR2 YYDKDF (reference sequence). The CDR3 is 15 residues long. The CDR3 is CATNRDRGRGNEQFF. For the CDR3, the DNA is TGTGCCACCAACCGGGACAGGGGGCGCGGAAATGAGCAGTTCTTC.

This chain's CDR3 is CASSATLGTGYGYTF. CDR3 DNA: TGTGCCAGCAGTGCCACCTTGGGGACCGGCTATGGCTACACCTTC. The chain combines TRBV6-1 with TRBJ1-2, with D possibly matching TRBD1 (5 bases). CDR1 MNHNS and CDR2 SASEGT come from the germline V gene. Between the trimmed V and J ends, which lost 4 bases and 4 bases, there was a span of 16 bases. CDR3 size: 15 residues.

The rearrangement links TRBV28 to TRBJ1-4; TRBD1 matches 7 bases. Looked up from germline, CDR1 is MDHEN and CDR2 is SYDVKM. J gave up 7 bases and V 2 bases, and 7 bases lay outside the gene matches. The CDR3 runs to 15 residues. The CDR3 reads CASSLVGGGGEKLFF. The CDR3 DNA reads as TGTGCCAGCAGTTTAGTAGGGGGCGGGGGTGAAAAACTGTTTTTT. The variable domain in full, with the rest retrieved from reference TRBV28 and TRBJ1-4, is DVKVTQSSRYLVKRTGEKVFLECVQDMDHENMFWYRQDPGLGLRLIYFSYDVKMKEKGDIPEGYSVSREKKERFSLILESASTNQTSMYLCASSLVGGGGEKLFFGSGTQLSVL.

This rearrangement joins TRBV18 to TRBJ2-7, with 9 bases that match TRBD1. In germline, CDR1 is KGHSH, CDR2 LQKENI. With V trimmed by 0 bases and J by 4 bases, 1 base remained unmatched. CDR3 length: 14 amino acids. The CDR3 nucleotides are TGTGCCAGCTCACCACCAGACAGGGGGTACGAGCAGTACTTC. It specifies CASSPPDRGYEQYF.

The chain employs TRBV10-3 and TRBJ1-2, with a possible D match to TRBD1 (6 bases). The V gene lost 2 bases and the J gene lost 8 bases, with 12 bases spanning the gap. CDR1 is ENHRY and CDR2 is SYGVKD in the germline V gene. The CDR3 length is 13 residues. CDR3: CAISEQGSGGYTF. As DNA, the CDR3 is TGTGCCATCAGTGAGCAGGGGTCTGGGGGCTACACCTTC.

The V call is TRBV30, the J call TRBJ2-1; D is unclear. The CDR3 covers 13 residues. V gave up 0 bases and J gave up 4 bases, with 7 bases separating them. Germline values: CDR1 GTSNPN, CDR2 SVGIG (reference sequence). In DNA, the CDR3 is TGTGCCTGGAGTGTGGTACAGTACAATGAGCAGTTCTTC. Encoded protein: CAWSVVQYNEQFF. Looking up the rest from reference TRBV30 and TRBJ2-1 gives the full variable domain: SQTIHQWPATLVQPVGSPLSLECTVEGTSNPNLYWYRQAAGRGLQLLFYSVGIGQISSEVPQNLSASRPQDRQFILSSKKLLLSDSGFYLCAWSVVQYNEQFFGPGTRLTVL.

V gene TRBV18 combines with J gene TRBJ1-5, with TRBD1 as a possible D gene (6 bases). The CDR3 totals 15 residues. The ends were cut back, 5 bases at V and 4 bases at J, with 15 bases in the middle. Per the germline V gene, CDR1 is KGHSH and CDR2 is LQKENI. CDR3 loop: CASSAIQGPNQPQHF. The CDR3 nucleotides are TGTGCCAGCTCAGCTATACAGGGACCTAATCAGCCCCAGCATTTT.

This sequence joins TRBV28 and TRBJ2-7; D may be TRBD2 (5 bases). V gave up 6 bases and J gave up 0 bases, with 21 bases separating them. Germline lookup yields CDR1 MDHEN and CDR2 SYDVKM. This CDR3 has 17 residues. For the CDR3, the DNA is TGTGCCAGCAGCGGATCCCGGATTGGGCGGGTCTCCTACGAGCAGTACTTC. Its protein product is CASSGSRIGRVSYEQYF.

This sequence joins TRBV5-1 and TRBJ2-3; 12 bases line up with TRBD1. The ends lost 1 base at V and 5 bases at J; junction bases unmatched: 5. CDR1 SGHRS and CDR2 YFSETQ come from the germline V gene. The CDR3 is 16 amino acids. The CDR3 DNA follows: TGCGCCAGCAGCTTGAGGGACAGGGGGCGTGGAGATACGCAGTATTTT. This codes for CASSLRDRGRGDTQYF.

With regard to this clone: This specimen includes other DNA sequences encoding the same CDR3. The chain recombines TRBV18 with TRBJ2-3, with unresolved D. Germline assignment: CDR1 KGHSH and CDR2 LQKENI. The CDR3 length is 15 residues. The V gene lost 1 base and the J gene lost 0 bases, with 8 bases spanning the gap. Here the CDR3 reads CASSPLGGSTDTQYF. In DNA form, the CDR3 reads TGTGCCAGCTCACCACTGGGTGGGAGCACAGATACGCAGTATTTT. Filled out from reference TRBV18 and TRBJ2-3, the complete variable domain reads NAGVMQNPRHLVRRRGQEARLRCSPMKGHSHVYWYRQLPEEGLKFMVYLQKENIIDESGMPKERFSAEFPKEGPSILRIQQVVRGDSAAYFCASSPLGGSTDTQYFGPGTRLTVL.

This clone was seen a single time. The J gene is TRBJ1-2, the V gene TRBV7-3, with D possibly matching TRBD1 (6 bases). The ends were cut back, 5 bases at V and 7 bases at J, with 17 bases in the middle. This CDR3 spans 14 amino acids. CDR1 is SGHTA, CDR2 FQGTGA, per germline. For the CDR3, the DNA is TGTGCCAGCAGCCTTAATACAGGGTTTGGTGGCTACACCTTC. Its translation: CASSLNTGFGGYTF.

The gene calls are TRBV28 and TRBJ2-7; TRBD1 aligns across 8 bases. With 3 bases clipped from V and 2 bases from J, the junction kept 9 bases outside the gene matches. Per the germline V gene, CDR1 is MDHEN and CDR2 is SYDVKM. The CDR3 totals 16 residues. Written as DNA, the CDR3 is TGTGCCAGCAGTTTCCCCTGGACAGGGAAGACCTACGAGCAGTACTTC. Encoded protein: CASSFPWTGKTYEQYF. Full variable domain (missing parts from reference TRBV28 and TRBJ2-7): DVKVTQSSRYLVKRTGEKVFLECVQDMDHENMFWYRQDPGLGLRLIYFSYDVKMKEKGDIPEGYSVSREKKERFSLILESASTNQTSMYLCASSFPWTGKTYEQYFGPGTRLTVT.